A selection of T cell receptor beta chains follows, all from one sample in a study of metastatic and nonmetastatic thyroid tumors. TCRdb called clones again from the PCR reads with MiXCR. The data show 10,000 to 13,000 clones, around 40% seen once. Sequencing was done on a sample of tumor tissue. The origin of the receptors is a female donor with papillary thyroid cancer or a benign thyroid nodule (not recorded which). Some clones in this sample may be carry-over from other donors' samples. Both conserved end residues are part of each CDR3. D genes are given only for firm matches. Clone size, where shown, is once, few, many, or a class for clones that have expanded.

d_gene | j_gene | v_gene | abundance | CDR3nt | CDR3aa
- | TRBJ2-7 | TRBV15 | - | TGTGCCACCAGCAGAGGATACTACGAGCAGTACTTC | CATSRGYYEQYF
- | TRBJ2-1 | TRBV5-1 | - | TGCGCCAGCAGCTTTAGGTCTTTTTACAATGAGCAGTTCTTC | CASSFRSFYNEQFF
- | TRBJ1-1 | TRBV28 | - | TGTGCCAGCAGTTTACTCTTTGGCCCGGGGGCGCAAAGGAACACTGAAGCTTTCTTT | CASSLLFGPGAQRNTEAFF
TRBD1 | TRBJ1-2 | TRBV6-1 | - | TGTGCCAGCACCCTCAGGACAGGAGGGGATGGCTACACCTTC | CASTLRTGGDGYTF
TRBD2 | TRBJ2-7 | TRBV6-2/TRBV6-3 | few | TGTGCCAGCAGTTCCGGGCGGGAGCGCGACGAGCAGTACTTC | CASSSGRERDEQYF
TRBD1 | TRBJ1-5 | TRBV5-4 | - | TGTGCCAGCAGCTTGAAGGCCAGGGGGCCTGATCAGCCCCAGCATTTT | CASSLKARGPDQPQHF
- | TRBJ1-2 | TRBV6-1 | - | TGTGCCAGCAGTACCCCTCGACGGACGAACTATGGCTACACCTTC | CASSTPRRTNYGYTF
- | TRBJ1-2 | TRBV25-1 | few | TGTGCCAGCAGTGAATTCGAGGCAGCGAACTATGGCTACACCTTC | CASSEFEAANYGYTF
- | TRBJ2-5 | TRBV25-1 | once | TGTGCCAGCAGTGGACCCAAGGGGGAAGAGACCCAGTACTTC | CASSGPKGEETQYF
- | TRBJ2-2 | TRBV4-3 | - | TGCGCCAGCAGCCAAGGTACCGGGGAGCTGTTTTTT | CASSQGTGELFF
TRBD2 | TRBJ2-7 | TRBV11-2 | - | TGTGCCAGCAGCTTAGTTGAGCGGGACTACGAGCAGTACTTC | CASSLVERDYEQYF
TRBD1 | TRBJ1-6 | TRBV28 | few | TGTGCCAGCAATCCGGGACAGGGGCTTTCGGCCCTCCACTTT | CASNPGQGLSALHF
- | TRBJ2-1 | TRBV4-1 | few | TGCGCCAGCAGCCAAGACACGGGGAGTAATGAGCAGTTCTTC | CASSQDTGSNEQFF
- | TRBJ1-6 | TRBV30 | - | TGTGCCTGGAGTGTACTCAATTCGCGGGATTCACCCCTCCACTTT | CAWSVLNSRDSPLHF
- | TRBJ2-2 | TRBV28 | - | TGTGCCAGCAGTCCTCCACCGCTCGACAGTTTATGGAACACCGGGGAGCTGTTTTTT | CASSPPPLDSLWNTGELFF
TRBD1 | TRBJ2-7 | TRBV24-1 | few | TGTGCCACCAGTGATTCCTCGGACAGGGCCTCCTACGAGCAGTACTTC | CATSDSSDRASYEQYF
- | TRBJ1-2 | TRBV5-1 | - | TGCGCCAGCAGCTTGGATCAGGGGTACTATGGCTACACCTTC | CASSLDQGYYGYTF
- | TRBJ2-2 | TRBV27 | - | TGTGCCAGCACCTCGAACACCGGGGAGCTGTTTTTT | CASTSNTGELFF
- | TRBJ2-1 | TRBV12-3/TRBV12-4 | few | TGTGCCAGCACCCCGAAGGACTCCTACCGAAATGAGCAGTTCTTC | CASTPKDSYRNEQFF
- | TRBJ2-2 | TRBV6-1 | - | TGTGCCAGCAGTCCTACAGCCGGGGAGCTGTTTTTT | CASSPTAGELFF
- | TRBJ2-1 | TRBV6-1 | few | TGTGCCAGCAGGAACCACCTACGAGAGCAGTTCTTC | CASRNHLREQFF
- | TRBJ1-3 | TRBV6-1 | few | TGTGCCAGCAGTGAACAGGGATCTGGGGGAAACACCATATATTTT | CASSEQGSGGNTIYF
TRBD1 | TRBJ2-7 | TRBV12-3/TRBV12-4 | few | TGTGCCAGCGTCCGGGACAGGGGGTACGAGCAGTACTTC | CASVRDRGYEQYF
TRBD1 | TRBJ2-7 | TRBV6-1 | - | TGTGCCAGCAGTGAGTACAGGGGGCCCTACGAGCAGTACTTC | CASSEYRGPYEQYF
- | TRBJ2-6 | TRBV30 | - | TGTGCCTGGATGGGGTTAACGGGGGCCAACGTCCCGACTTTC | CAWMGLTGANVPTF
- | TRBJ2-7 | TRBV4-1 | - | TGCGCCAGCAGCCAAGTTGTTCAAAGCGAGCAGTACTTC | CASSQVVQSEQYF
- | TRBJ2-7 | TRBV12-3/TRBV12-4 | few | TGTGCCAGCAGTTTCCGGGAAGCCTACGAGCAGTACTTC | CASSFREAYEQYF
- | TRBJ2-5 | TRBV10-1 | few | TGCGCCAGCAGTGAGTCGGGGAGAAAGACCCAGTACTTC | CASSESGRKTQYF
- | TRBJ1-2 | TRBV30 | - | TGTGCCTGGAGCGTATCTAGGGGACGATATGGCTACACCTTC | CAWSVSRGRYGYTF
- | TRBJ2-3 | TRBV28 | few | TGTGCCAGCACCATGACGGCAGATACGCAGTATTTT | CASTMTADTQYF
- | TRBJ2-5 | TRBV9 | - | TGTGCCAGCAGCCTTCAAGAACAAGAGACCCAGTACTTC | CASSLQEQETQYF
TRBD1 | TRBJ1-1 | TRBV5-1 | - | TGCGCCAGCAGCAGAGACAGGGATCGGACTGAAGCTTTCTTT | CASSRDRDRTEAFF
- | TRBJ1-2 | TRBV6-1 | large | TGTGCCAGCAGTTCCCCGACAGCCTATGGCTACACCTTC | CASSSPTAYGYTF
- | TRBJ2-7 | TRBV6-2/TRBV6-3 | few | TGTGCCAGCAGTTACTGGGGGATTACCTACGAGCAGTACTTC | CASSYWGITYEQYF
- | TRBJ1-2 | TRBV29-1 | - | TGCAGCGTGGAGGACGGGGCTGACTATGGCTACACCTTC | CSVEDGADYGYTF
- | TRBJ2-1 | TRBV27 | many | TGTGCCACTAGACCCCTGATGGTACTCAATGAGCAGTTCTTC | CATRPLMVLNEQFF
- | TRBJ2-7 | TRBV12-3/TRBV12-4 | - | TGTGCCAGCAGTTTGGAGGGTGGGGAGCAGTACTTC | CASSLEGGEQYF
- | TRBJ1-4 | TRBV7-2 | - | TGTGCCAGCAGCCCGGAACATAGGGCGGGTGGAAAACTGTTTTTT | CASSPEHRAGGKLFF
TRBD2 | TRBJ2-7 | TRBV4-1 | - | TGCGCCAGCAGCCAAATCAGCGGGAGTTACGAGCAGTACTTC | CASSQISGSYEQYF
TRBD2 | TRBJ2-1 | TRBV6-2/TRBV6-3 | few | TGTGCCAGCAGTTCTAGCGGGAGGGATATCAATGAGCAGTTCTTC | CASSSSGRDINEQFF
- | TRBJ1-6 | TRBV20-1 | - | TGCAGTGCTTCCTACTCTAGGACCCTCCACTTT | CSASYSRTLHF
- | TRBJ1-1 | TRBV4-2 | - | TGTGCCAGCAGCCAACTGGGGGTTACTGAAGCTTTCTTT | CASSQLGVTEAFF